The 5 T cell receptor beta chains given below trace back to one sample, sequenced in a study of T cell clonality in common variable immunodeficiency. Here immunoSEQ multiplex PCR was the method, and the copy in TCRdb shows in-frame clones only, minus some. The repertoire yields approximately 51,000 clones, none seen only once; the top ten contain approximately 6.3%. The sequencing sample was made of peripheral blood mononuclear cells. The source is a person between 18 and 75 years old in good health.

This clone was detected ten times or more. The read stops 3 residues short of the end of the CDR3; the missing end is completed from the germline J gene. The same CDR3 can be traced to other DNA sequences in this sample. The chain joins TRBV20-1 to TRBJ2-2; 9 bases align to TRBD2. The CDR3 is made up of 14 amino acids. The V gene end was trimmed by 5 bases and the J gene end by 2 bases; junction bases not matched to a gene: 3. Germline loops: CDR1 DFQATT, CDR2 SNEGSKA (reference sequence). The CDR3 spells CSALAGENTGELFF. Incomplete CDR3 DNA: TGCAGTGCTTTAGCGGGGGAAAACACCGGGGAG.

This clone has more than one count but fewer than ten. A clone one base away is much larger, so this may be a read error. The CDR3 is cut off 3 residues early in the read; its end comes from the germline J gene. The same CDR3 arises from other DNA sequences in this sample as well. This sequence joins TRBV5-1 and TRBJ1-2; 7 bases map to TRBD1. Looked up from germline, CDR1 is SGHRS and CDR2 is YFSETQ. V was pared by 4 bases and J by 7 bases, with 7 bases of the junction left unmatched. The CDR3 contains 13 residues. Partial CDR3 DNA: TGCGCCAGCAGCGGGCCGCAGGGGGTTGGC. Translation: CASSGPQGVG. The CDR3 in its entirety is CASSGPQGVGYTF.

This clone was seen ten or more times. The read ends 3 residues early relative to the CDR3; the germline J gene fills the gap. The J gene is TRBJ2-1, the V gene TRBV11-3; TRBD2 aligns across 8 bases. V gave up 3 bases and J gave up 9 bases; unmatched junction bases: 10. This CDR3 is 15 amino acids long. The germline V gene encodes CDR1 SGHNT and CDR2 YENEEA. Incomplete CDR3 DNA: TGTGCCAGCAGCTTCGGGGGGGCCAAGAATCCTGAG. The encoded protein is CASSFGGAKNPE. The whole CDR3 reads CASSFGGAKNPEQFF.

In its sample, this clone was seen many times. The CDR3 DNA, read in part, is TGTGCCAGCAGCCTAGACGCCGCGGCAAGC. This translates into CASSLDAAAS. The whole CDR3 protein is CASSLDAAASYTF. This sequence joins TRBV3-1 (or the pseudogene TRBV3-2) and TRBJ1-2; D remains unclear. With the read ending 3 residues before the CDR3 end, the germline J gene is used to fill in that end. Germline lookup yields CDR1 LGHDT and CDR2 YNNKEL (reference sequence). The CDR3 contains 13 residues.

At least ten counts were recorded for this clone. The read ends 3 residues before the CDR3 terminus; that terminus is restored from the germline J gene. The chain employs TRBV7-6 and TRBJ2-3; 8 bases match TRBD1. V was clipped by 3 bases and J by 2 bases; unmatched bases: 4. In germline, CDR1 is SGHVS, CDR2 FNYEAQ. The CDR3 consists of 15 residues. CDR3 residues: CASSFMTGDTDTQYF. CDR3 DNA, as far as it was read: TGTGCCAGCAGCTTTATGACAGGGGACACAGATACG. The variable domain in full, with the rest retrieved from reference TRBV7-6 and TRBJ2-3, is GAGVSQSPRYKVTKRGQDVALRCDPISGHVSLYWYRQALGQGPEFLTYFNYEAQQDKSGLPNDRFSAERPEGSISTLTIQRTEQRDSAMYRCASSFMTGDTDTQYFGPGTRLTVL.